These T cell receptor beta chains were read from a single sample in a study of T-cell reconstitution after alpha-beta-depleted transplantation in children. TCRdb independently ran MiXCR on the PCR reads; one entry per CDR3 protein. The repertoire holds fewer than 20,000 distinct CDR3 sequences, with 4.5% to 5.5% as singletons. Here the sequenced sample was PBMCs, taken before TCRalphabeta/CD19-depleted stem cell transplant. The receptors derive from a boy aged 5-17 years with acute lymphoblastic leukemia, due to receive a stem cell transplant. Both conserved end residues are part of each CDR3. Fields, in order: CDR3 length, D gene, clone size, J gene, V gene, CDR3 protein, CDR3 DNA. D genes are given only for firm matches. Size is stated as once, few, many or a size class.

15 | - | many | TRBJ1-1 | TRBV9 | CASSVAPGGDTEAFF | TGTGCCAGCAGCGTAGCTCCCGGGGGAGACACTGAAGCTTTCTTT
16 | TRBD1 | many | TRBJ2-3 | TRBV9 | CASSLRTGASTDTQYF | TGTGCCAGCAGCTTACGGACAGGGGCTAGCACAGATACGCAGTATTTT
17 | - | once | TRBJ2-2 | TRBV3-1 | CASSKHFPGTHTGELFF | TGTGCCAGCAGCAAACATTTCCCTGGGACACACACCGGGGAGCTGTTTTTT
16 | - | medium-sized | TRBJ1-1 | TRBV12-3/TRBV12-4 | CASTLGKGPRNTEAFF | TGTGCCAGCACCCTCGGGAAGGGGCCCCGGAACACTGAAGCTTTCTTT
14 | - | medium-sized | TRBJ2-3 | TRBV12-3/TRBV12-4 | CASTTFLGSDTQYF | TGTGCCAGCACCACCTTTTTGGGGTCGGATACGCAGTATTTT
13 | TRBD1 | many | TRBJ2-1 | TRBV29-1 | CSVETGGLYEQFF | TGCAGCGTTGAGACAGGGGGGCTCTATGAGCAGTTCTTC
14 | TRBD2 | many | TRBJ2-7 | TRBV5-1 | CASSSSGVSYEQYF | TGCGCCAGCAGCTCCAGCGGGGTTAGCTACGAGCAGTACTTC
12 | - | many | TRBJ2-1 | TRBV6-1 | CASSEMVVEQFF | TGTGCCAGCAGTGAAATGGTGGTTGAGCAGTTCTTC
15 | TRBD2 | many | TRBJ2-1 | TRBV6-2/TRBV6-3 | CASSYTSGVYNEQFF | TGTGCCAGCAGTTATACTAGCGGGGTGTACAATGAGCAGTTCTTC
11 | TRBD1 | many | TRBJ1-1 | TRBV20-1 | CSARRQGGAFF | TGCAGTGCCCGACGACAGGGTGGAGCTTTCTTT
13 | - | medium-sized | TRBJ2-7 | TRBV6-2/TRBV6-3 | CASSYSQYYEQYF | TGTGCCAGCAGTTACTCACAGTACTACGAGCAGTACTTC
13 | - | medium-sized | TRBJ2-2 | TRBV5-1 | CASSFAVAGELFF | TGCGCCAGCAGCTTTGCGGTGGCCGGGGAGCTGTTTTTT
16 | - | medium-sized | TRBJ1-5 | TRBV24-1 | CATSDSLGPESQPQHF | TGTGCCACCAGTGATTCACTAGGCCCAGAGAGTCAGCCCCAGCATTTT
12 | TRBD1 | many | TRBJ2-7 | TRBV28 | CASSLRQGREYF | TGTGCCAGCAGTCTAAGACAGGGTCGGGAGTACTTC
14 | - | many | TRBJ2-3 | TRBV20-1 | CSAGRGRGTDTQYF | TGCAGTGCTGGACGGGGGAGAGGCACAGATACGCAGTATTTT
16 | TRBD2 | many | TRBJ2-3 | TRBV9 | CASSVPLAGGADTQYF | TGTGCCAGCAGCGTACCACTAGCGGGAGGCGCAGATACGCAGTATTTT
18 | - | many | TRBJ1-5 | TRBV6-4 | CASRPRRTAWYSNQPQHF | TGTGCCAGCAGACCGAGACGGACAGCCTGGTATAGCAATCAGCCCCAGCATTTT
14 | TRBD1 | many | TRBJ1-4 | TRBV3-1 | CASSFTGGGEKLFF | TGTGCCAGCAGCTTTACCGGAGGGGGCGAAAAACTGTTTTTT
12 | - | many | TRBJ1-5 | TRBV20-1 | CSARDGFLPQHF | TGCAGTGCTAGAGATGGATTTTTGCCCCAGCATTTT
17 | - | many | TRBJ2-3 | TRBV14 | CASSQHSRRDWLDTQYF | TGTGCCAGCAGCCAACATTCGAGGCGGGATTGGTTGGATACGCAGTATTTT
15 | TRBD1 | many | TRBJ1-1 | TRBV6-5 | CASSFGDRKGTEAFF | TGTGCCAGCAGTTTCGGGGACAGAAAAGGCACTGAAGCTTTCTTT
15 | - | medium-sized | TRBJ2-6 | TRBV6-5 | CASSYGVSGANVLTF | TGTGCCAGCAGTTATGGGGTCTCTGGGGCCAACGTCCTGACTTTC
16 | - | medium-sized | TRBJ2-2 | TRBV5-1 | CASSLPGTSDTGELFF | TGCGCCAGCAGCTTGCCAGGGACCTCCGACACCGGGGAGCTGTTTTTT
16 | TRBD2 | many | TRBJ2-5 | TRBV9 | CASSVEGLAGKETQYF | TGTGCCAGCAGCGTAGAGGGACTAGCGGGGAAAGAGACCCAGTACTTC
12 | - | many | TRBJ1-6 | TRBV7-9 | CASSLGGAPLHF | TGTGCCAGCAGCTTAGGAGGGGCACCCCTCCACTTT
17 | TRBD1 | many | TRBJ2-2 | TRBV28 | CASRTRTGTGGTGELFF | TGTGCCAGCAGAACCCGAACGGGGACAGGGGGCACCGGGGAGCTGTTTTTT
15 | TRBD2 | many | TRBJ2-1 | TRBV11-3 | CASTLRGLAGQEQFF | TGTGCCAGCACCCTTAGGGGACTAGCGGGACAAGAGCAGTTCTTC
14 | TRBD2 | many | TRBJ2-5 | TRBV7-2 | CASSFIGGGETQYF | TGTGCCAGCAGCTTTATCGGGGGGGGGGAGACCCAGTACTTC
16 | TRBD1 | many | TRBJ2-2 | TRBV28 | CASSLSQGANTGELFF | TGTGCCAGCAGTTTGAGTCAGGGGGCAAACACCGGGGAGCTGTTTTTT
16 | - | many | TRBJ2-5 | TRBV7-2 | CASSLGRGGSQETQYF | TGTGCCAGCAGCTTAGGCCGAGGGGGGAGTCAAGAGACCCAGTACTTC
15 | - | many | TRBJ2-7 | TRBV20-1 | CSARTGRLSSYEQYF | TGCAGTGCACGTACTGGACGCCTAAGCTCCTACGAGCAGTACTTC
14 | - | medium-sized | TRBJ1-1 | TRBV12-3/TRBV12-4 | CASSAWTENTEAFF | TGTGCCAGCAGTGCGTGGACTGAGAACACTGAAGCTTTCTTT
12 | - | many | TRBJ1-6 | TRBV11-2 | CASSLGNSPLHF | TGTGCCAGCAGCTTAGGGAATTCACCCCTCCACTTT
15 | - | many | TRBJ1-2 | TRBV3-1 | CASSQFGAPNYGYTF | TGTGCCAGCAGCCAGTTCGGGGCTCCTAACTATGGCTACACCTTC
14 | - | many | TRBJ1-2 | TRBV9 | CASSVVAPNYGYTF | TGTGCCAGCAGCGTAGTTGCCCCGAACTATGGCTACACCTTC
17 | TRBD1 | many | TRBJ2-1 | TRBV6-5 | CASSYHDRDFWGNEQFF | TGTGCCAGCAGTTATCACGACAGGGATTTTTGGGGAAATGAGCAGTTCTTC
16 | - | few | TRBJ2-1 | TRBV12-3/TRBV12-4 | CASSPPPASSYNEQFF | TGTGCCAGCAGCCCTCCTCCAGCGAGCTCCTACAATGAGCAGTTCTTC
13 | - | many | TRBJ2-2 | TRBV11-3 | CASSGWNTGELFF | TGTGCCAGCAGCGGGTGGAACACCGGGGAGCTGTTTTTT
12 | - | many | TRBJ2-1 | TRBV27 | CASRPLAGEQFF | TGTGCCAGCAGACCTCTAGCTGGTGAGCAGTTCTTC